Listed below are T cell receptor beta chains from one sample, sequenced in a study of blood T cell repertoires in COVID-19. TCRdb keeps only in-frame clones here, not all; method: immunoSEQ multiplex PCR. The repertoire holds more than 50,000 clones, with about 74% as singletons. The sequencing input was peripheral blood. All receptors derive from a woman aged 80 or over with acute or convalescent COVID-19. CDR3s include the opening cysteine and the closing phenylalanine or tryptophan. D genes are given only for firm matches. Part of the rows lack a size; the others show once, few, many or a class for expanded clones.

size	V	J	D	DNA	CDR3
once	TRBV9	TRBJ2-5	NA	TGTGCCAGCAGCCCTGGGGACTCCCGCTTAAGAGCCCAGTACTTC	CASSPGDSRLRAQYF
NA	TRBV5-5	TRBJ1-4	NA	TGTGCCAGCAGCTTGGCAGGGGTTAATGAAAAACTGTTTTTT	CASSLAGVNEKLFF
NA	TRBV7-9	TRBJ2-5	NA	TGTGCCAGCAGCTTAGGACCGGGACTTGGAGAGGAGACCCAGTACTTC	CASSLGPGLGEETQYF
NA	TRBV11-3	TRBJ1-5	TRBD1	TGTGCCAGCAGCTACCAGGGGGATCAGCCCCAGCATTTT	CASSYQGDQPQHF
once	TRBV5-4	TRBJ1-2	NA	TGTGCCAGCAGCTTTGCAGGGTTTAACTATGGCTACACCTTC	CASSFAGFNYGYTF
NA	TRBV5-4	TRBJ1-1	NA	TGTGCCAGCAGCTACATTGGGGCAGAGAACACTGAAGCTTTCTTT	CASSYIGAENTEAFF
once	TRBV10-1	TRBJ2-1	TRBD1	TGCGCCAGCAGTGACGGACAGGGAGGTTTCGATGAGCAGTTCTTC	CASSDGQGGFDEQFF
NA	TRBV6-5	TRBJ1-6	NA	TGTGCCAGCGGGGAGGGGAATTCACCCCTCCACTTT	CASGEGNSPLHF
NA	TRBV28	TRBJ2-3	NA	TGTGCCAGCAGTTTAAAGCAAGCGCAGTATTTT	CASSLKQAQYF
NA	TRBV24-1	TRBJ2-5	TRBD1	TGTGCCACCAGTGATAAGGGACAGATTGGGCAAGAGACCCAGTACTTC	CATSDKGQIGQETQYF
NA	TRBV6-4	TRBJ2-1	TRBD2	TGTGCCAGCAGTGCAGCGGGAGGGACTTACAATGAGCAGTTCTTC	CASSAAGGTYNEQFF
NA	TRBV6-5	TRBJ2-1	NA	TGTGCCAGCAGTATACGGGGGTCTGGGGTGCAGTTCTTC	CASSIRGSGVQFF
NA	TRBV6-1	TRBJ2-2	TRBD2	TGTGCCAGCAGTGGCGATGGACTAGCGGGAACCGGGGAGCTGTTTTTT	CASSGDGLAGTGELFF
NA	TRBV24-1	TRBJ2-3	TRBD1	TGTGCCACCAGTGAAACCGGGACAGGGGACACAGATACGCAGTATTTT	CATSETGTGDTDTQYF
NA	TRBV10-3	TRBJ2-1	TRBD1	TGTGCCACCAGCCGGGACAGCAATGAGCAGTTCTTC	CATSRDSNEQFF
NA	TRBV28	TRBJ1-2	TRBD1	TGTGCCAGCAGTTTGAGAAATCCGGGACAGGGGATCTATGGCTACACCTTC	CASSLRNPGQGIYGYTF
NA	TRBV19	TRBJ1-4	NA	TGTGCCAGTAGTACGGTCTTTCCGCCAACTAATGAAAAACTGTTTTTT	CASSTVFPPTNEKLFF
NA	TRBV7-8	TRBJ2-2	TRBD1	TGTGCCAGCAGCCGTATCACAGGGGGCTCAAACACCGGGGAGCTGTTTTTT	CASSRITGGSNTGELFF
few	TRBV27	TRBJ2-1	TRBD1	TGTGCCGTCTCCCCCGGGACAGGGTATTCTGAGCAGTTCTTC	CAVSPGTGYSEQFF
NA	TRBV5-4	TRBJ2-6	TRBD1	TGTGCCAGCAGCTTTCGGGACAGGGGGGTCAACGTCCTGACTTTC	CASSFRDRGVNVLTF
NA	TRBV10-2	TRBJ2-7	TRBD2	TGCGCCAGCAGTGAAGCTGGGACTAGCGGGAGTTCCGGGACTTACTTC	CASSEAGTSGSSGTYF
NA	TRBV5-4	TRBJ2-1	TRBD2	TGTGCCAGCAGCTTGAGATTAGCGGGAGGGGATGAGCAGTTCTTC	CASSLRLAGGDEQFF
NA	TRBV30	TRBJ1-3	NA	TGTGCCTGGAGGGCTAGCTCTGGAAACACCATATATTTT	CAWRASSGNTIYF
NA	TRBV9	TRBJ2-1	NA	TGTGCCAGCAGCGTAGCTTTCGGGTCCAATGAGCAGTTCTTC	CASSVAFGSNEQFF
NA	TRBV27	TRBJ1-2	NA	TGTGCCAGCAGTTTATCGGGAGGGGGCTATGGCTACACCTTC	CASSLSGGGYGYTF
NA	TRBV18	TRBJ2-7	TRBD2	TGTGCCAGCTCACCACGGCGGGGGATCTACGAGCAGTACTTC	CASSPRRGIYEQYF
NA	TRBV7-2	TRBJ2-5	TRBD1	TGTGCCAGCAGTTTTGTGGGACAGGTTCAAGAGACCCAGTACTTC	CASSFVGQVQETQYF
NA	TRBV19	TRBJ1-2	TRBD1	TGTGCCAGTAGTTCCAGGGGGCGGGAGCGCTACACCTTC	CASSSRGRERYTF
NA	TRBV3-1/TRBV3-2	TRBJ1-5	TRBD1	TGTGCCAGCAGGACTCCGGGACAGGTGAATCAGCCCCAGCATTTT	CASRTPGQVNQPQHF
NA	TRBV15	TRBJ2-2	TRBD1	TGTGCCACCAGCAGAGATCGAGGGACAGGGGAAGTCGGGACCGGGGAGCTGTTTTTT	CATSRDRGTGEVGTGELFF
few	TRBV4-1	TRBJ2-7	NA	TGCGCCAGCAGCCAAGATCGGGCAGGGGAGCAGTACTTC	CASSQDRAGEQYF
NA	TRBV14	TRBJ1-4	NA	TGTGCCAGCAGCCAAGATGCGGGGGCAGGTGAAAAACTGTTTTTT	CASSQDAGAGEKLFF